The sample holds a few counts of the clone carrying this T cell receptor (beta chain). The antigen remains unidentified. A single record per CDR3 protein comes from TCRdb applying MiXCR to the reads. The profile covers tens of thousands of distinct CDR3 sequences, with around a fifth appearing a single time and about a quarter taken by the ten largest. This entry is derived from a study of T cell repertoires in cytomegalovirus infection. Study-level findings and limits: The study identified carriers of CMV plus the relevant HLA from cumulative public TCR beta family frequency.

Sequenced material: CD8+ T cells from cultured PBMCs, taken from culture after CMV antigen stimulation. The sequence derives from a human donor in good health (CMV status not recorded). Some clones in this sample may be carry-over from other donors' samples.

This CDR3 reads CASSLGTSGRTTQYF. The CDR3 nucleotides are TGTGCCAGCAGTCTTGGGACTAGCGGGAGGACAACGCAGTATTTT. The chain couples TRBV27 to TRBJ2-3; 15 nucleotides match TRBD2. Germline CDR1 and CDR2: MNHEY and SMNVEV (reference sequence). V was clipped by 5 bases and J by 9 bases; unmatched bases: 6. The CDR3 covers 15 residues.